Shown below are 20 T cell receptor beta chains from a single sample sequenced in a study of graft-versus-host responses after intestinal transplantation. Antigen specificity for these receptors is unknown. The assay was immunoSEQ multiplex PCR, and TCRdb's table has in-frame clones only and misses some. This sample has about 92,000 clones, with about 93% found just once. This specimen consisted of unstimulated CD8+ T cells sorted from spleen or lymph node cells, obtained before intestinal transplant. The receptors stem from a human donor who received an intestinal transplant.

The V and J genes are TRBV27 and TRBJ2-3, with D perhaps matching TRBD1 or TRBD2 (6 bases each). Germline CDR1 and CDR2: MNHEY and SMNVEV (reference sequence). The germline V and J ends were trimmed by 2 bases and 3 bases, with 12 bases remaining between them. The CDR3 totals 15 residues. The DNA of the CDR3 is TGTGCCAGCAGTTTAATTGGGGGGCGGACAGATACGCAGTATTTT. Protein: CASSLIGGRTDTQYF.

V is TRBV14 and J is TRBJ2-5; a possible D gene is TRBD2 (6 bases). Germline V gives CDR1 SGHDN, CDR2 FVKESK. This CDR3 comprises 17 residues. Trimming removed 2 bases at V and 5 bases at J, with 21 bases between. As DNA, the CDR3 is TGTGCCAGCAGCCAAAGGAGCCGCGGGGCCAGGAGGGAGACCCAGTACTTC. Translation gives CASSQRSRGARRETQYF.

The chain joins TRBV28 to TRBJ2-7, with D maybe TRBD1 (6 bases). Germline values: CDR1 MDHEN, CDR2 SYDVKM. The CDR3 consists of 16 residues. V lost 4 bases to trimming and J lost 2 bases, with 18 bases between them. This CDR3 is CASSSHWGQRTYEQYF. In DNA form, the CDR3 reads TGTGCCAGCAGTTCTCACTGGGGGCAGAGGACCTACGAGCAGTACTTC.

This chain uses TRBV11-2 with TRBJ2-7; the D gene is possibly TRBD1 (5 bases). This CDR3 is built from 14 residues. In germline, CDR1 is SGHAT, CDR2 FQNNGV. V lost 3 bases and J 5 bases, leaving 14 bases between the germline ends. DNA for the CDR3: TGTGCCAGCAGCTTCCCCCCGGACATAGACGAGCAGTACTTC. The encoded protein is CASSFPPDIDEQYF.

This chain uses TRBV4-1 with TRBJ2-1, with 7 bases matching TRBD2. Germline V gene lookup returns CDR1 MGHRA and CDR2 YSYEKL. Losses at the gene ends were 0 bases for V and 2 bases for J; bases not matched to a gene: 7. The CDR3 is made up of 17 amino acids. The CDR3 loop is CASSQDWLAGAYNEQFF. The CDR3 region has the DNA TGCGCCAGCAGCCAAGATTGGTTGGCGGGGGCCTACAATGAGCAGTTCTTC.

This clone has a handful of counts. A far larger clone is one nucleotide away, so this likely arose from a read error. V gene TRBV10-1 combines with J gene TRBJ2-3; no definite D call. Germline loops: CDR1 WNHNN, CDR2 SYGVQD (reference sequence). This CDR3 has 14 amino acids. V lost 7 bases and J lost 3, with 14 bases in between. The DNA for the CDR3 is TGCGCCAGCAAGGCGAGTGTGTGGACAGATACGCAGTATTTT. This sequence encodes CASKASVWTDTQYF.

This rearrangement joins TRBV6-6 to TRBJ2-1; maybe TRBD1 (5 bases). The CDR3 consists of 12 residues. Trimming removed 6 bases from V and 6 bases from J, with 9 bases in between. The V gene's germline CDR1 is MNHNY and CDR2 SVGAGI (reference sequence). DNA for the CDR3: TGTGCCAGCAGACACCAGGGCAATGAGCAGTTCTTC. This codes for CASRHQGNEQFF.

The chain recombines TRBV28 with TRBJ2-5; 7 bases match TRBD2. The germline V gene has CDR1 MDHEN and CDR2 SYDVKM. This CDR3 has 13 residues. Trimming cost V 7 bases and J 3 bases; bases outside gene matches: 5. CDR3 sequence (DNA): TGTGCCAGCACCCCGGCGGGGGAAGAGACCCAGTACTTC. It yields the protein CASTPAGEETQYF.

V gene TRBV5-1 combines with J gene TRBJ1-6, with TRBD1 as a possible D gene (5 bases). Trimming shortened V by 5 bases and J by 8 bases, and 8 bases separated the two germline ends. In germline, CDR1 is SGHRS, CDR2 YFSETQ. The CDR3 runs 12 residues. The CDR3 loop reads CASRWGDSPLHF. In DNA form, the CDR3 reads TGCGCCAGCAGATGGGGGGATTCACCCCTCCACTTT.

The CDR3 sequence is CASSMGLDEQFF. Written as DNA, the CDR3 is TGTGCCAGCAGCATGGGACTAGATGAGCAGTTCTTC. This sequence joins TRBV13 and TRBJ2-1, with 8 bases identical to TRBD2. V was pared by 5 bases and J by 8 bases, with 2 bases of the junction left unmatched. The CDR3 runs 12 residues. The germline gives CDR1 PRHDT, CDR2 FYEKMQ (reference sequence). Complete variable domain (other parts from reference TRBV13 and TRBJ2-1): AAGVIQSPRHLIKEKRETATLKCYPIPRHDTVYWYQQGPGQDPQFLISFYEKMQSDKGSIPDRFSAQQFSDYHSELNMSSLELGDSALYFCASSMGLDEQFFGPGTRLTVL.

The rearrangement uses TRBV7-3 and TRBJ2-3, with D unclear. CDR3 length: 13 amino acids. Germline V gene lookup returns CDR1 SGHTA and CDR2 FQGTGA. The germline V and J ends were trimmed by 1 base and 1 base, with 3 bases remaining between them. Written as DNA, the CDR3 is TGTGCCAGCAGCTTAATGGGCACAGATACGCAGTATTTT. Residues: CASSLMGTDTQYF. Complete variable domain (other parts from reference TRBV7-3 and TRBJ2-3): GAGVSQTPSNKVTEKGKYVELRCDPISGHTALYWYRQSLGQGPEFLIYFQGTGAADDSGLPNDRFFAVRPEGSVSTLKIQRTERGDSAVYLCASSLMGTDTQYFGPGTRLTVL.

The chain employs TRBV29-1 and TRBJ2-7; TRBD2 aligns across 11 bases. The germline V gene has CDR1 SQVTM and CDR2 ANQGSEA. The CDR3 spans 13 residues. The chain's CDR3 is CSYTSGSTYEQYF. The CDR3 region has the DNA TGCAGTTATACTAGCGGGAGCACCTACGAGCAGTACTTC.

This chain uses TRBV13 with TRBJ2-3; TRBD2 aligns across 11 bases. This CDR3 is built from 16 residues. The germline CDR1 and CDR2 sequences are PRHDT and FYEKMQ (reference sequence). The V and J ends lost 5 bases and 5 bases, in that order; junction bases with no gene match: 9. The CDR3 bases are TGTGCCAGCAGCCCTGAACTAGCGGGAGCGAAAGATACGCAGTATTTT. Translating gives CASSPELAGAKDTQYF.

This chain connects TRBV29-1 to TRBJ2-7; TRBD2 agrees at 8 bases. Germline V gene lookup returns CDR1 SQVTM and CDR2 ANQGSEA. This CDR3 has 15 residues. V lost 0 bases and J lost 7; bases outside the gene matches: 11. The CDR3 loop is CSVEDLRTPGGEQYF. CDR3 nucleotides: TGCAGCGTTGAAGATCTCCGGACCCCGGGGGGGGAGCAGTACTTC.

The chain links TRBV6-5 to TRBJ1-2, with no clear D. Germline assignment: CDR1 MNHEY and CDR2 SVGAGI. CDR3 size: 13 residues. V lost 5 bases to trimming and J lost 4 bases, with 11 bases between them. The CDR3 spells CASSEGPGYGYTF. The CDR3 DNA is TGTGCCAGCAGTGAAGGCCCGGGCTATGGCTACACCTTC.

The gene calls are TRBV2 and TRBJ1-3, with D hard to call. Germline CDR1 is SNHLY and CDR2 is FYNNEI. The CDR3 contains 14 residues. V was pared by 0 bases and J by 6 bases, with 9 bases between. DNA of the CDR3: TGTGCCAGCAGTGAAGCGCTTCGCGTAAACACCATATATTTT. Protein: CASSEALRVNTIYF.

This clone showed up just once. V is TRBV12-5 and J is TRBJ2-1, with 7 bases fitting TRBD2. Trimming cost V 3 bases and J 16 bases; bases outside gene matches: 9. In germline, CDR1 is LGHNT, CDR2 FRNRAP. The CDR3 has 12 residues. CDR3 protein: CASGFGPRGVFF. The CDR3 DNA follows: TGTGCTAGTGGTTTCGGGCCTCGGGGGGTATTCTTC. Complete variable domain (other parts from reference TRBV12-5 and TRBJ2-1): DARVTQTPRHKVTEMGQEVTMRCQPILGHNTVFWYRQTMMQGLELLAYFRNRAPLDDSGMPKDRFSAEMPDATLATLKIQPSEPRDSAVYFCASGFGPRGVFFGPGTRLTVL.

The rearrangement links TRBV4-1 to TRBJ2-1; no definite D call. The CDR3 is made up of 15 amino acids. V was trimmed by 2 bases and J by 3 bases, leaving 11 bases between them. Germline V gene lookup returns CDR1 MGHRA and CDR2 YSYEKL. The CDR3, as DNA: TGCGCCAGCAGCCAACCTTGGTCGGGCTACAATGAGCAGTTCTTC. Amino acids: CASSQPWSGYNEQFF.

This rearrangement joins TRBV4-2 to TRBJ2-3; D is undetermined. This CDR3 spans 15 amino acids. V was cut by 0 bases and J by 0 bases, with 7 bases left in between. Looked up from germline, CDR1 is LGHNA and CDR2 is YNFKEQ. CDR3 region: CASSQDRQSTDTQYF. The CDR3 nucleotides read TGTGCCAGCAGCCAAGACCGCCAAAGCACAGATACGCAGTATTTT.

The J gene is TRBJ2-7, the V gene TRBV27; TRBD1 aligns across 8 bases. CDR1 is MNHEY and CDR2 is SMNVEV in the germline V gene (reference sequence). This CDR3 comprises 14 residues. V lost 4 bases and J lost 2; bases outside the gene matches: 4. CDR3 DNA: TGTGCCAGCAGTTACCGGGACAGGCCCTACGAGCAGTACTTC. Its protein is CASSYRDRPYEQYF.